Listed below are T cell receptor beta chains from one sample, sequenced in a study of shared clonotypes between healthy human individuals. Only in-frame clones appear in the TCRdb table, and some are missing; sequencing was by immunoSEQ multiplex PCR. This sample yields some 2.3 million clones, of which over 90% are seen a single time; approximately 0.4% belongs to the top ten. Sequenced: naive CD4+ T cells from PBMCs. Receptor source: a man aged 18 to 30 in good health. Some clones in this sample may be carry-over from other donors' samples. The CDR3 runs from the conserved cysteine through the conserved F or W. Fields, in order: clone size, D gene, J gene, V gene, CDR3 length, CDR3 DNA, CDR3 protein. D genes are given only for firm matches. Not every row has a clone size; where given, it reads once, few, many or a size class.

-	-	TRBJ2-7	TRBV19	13	TGTGCCAGTAGACCGGAATTTACCTACGAGCAGTACTTC	CASRPEFTYEQYF
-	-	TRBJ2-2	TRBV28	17	TGTGCCAGCAGACCAATAAAGGGACCCCGCAACACCGGGGAGCTGTTTTTT	CASRPIKGPRNTGELFF
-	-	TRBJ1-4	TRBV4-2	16	TGTGCCAGCAGCCTAACCAGGGGATCAACTAATGAAAAACTGTTTTTT	CASSLTRGSTNEKLFF
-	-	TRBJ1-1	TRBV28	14	TGTGCCAGCAGTGTACTGGACAGTTCCACTGAAGCTTTCTTT	CASSVLDSSTEAFF
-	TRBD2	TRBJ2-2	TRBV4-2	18	TGTGCCAGCAGCCAAGAACTAGCGGGGGCAGCGAACACCGGGGAGCTGTTTTTT	CASSQELAGAANTGELFF
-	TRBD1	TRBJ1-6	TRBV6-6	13	TGTGCCAGCAGTCGTACAGGGGGTTCACCCCTCCACTTT	CASSRTGGSPLHF
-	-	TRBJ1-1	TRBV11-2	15	TGTGCCAGCAGCTTATTGGCCGCTGTGAACACTGAAGCTTTCTTT	CASSLLAAVNTEAFF
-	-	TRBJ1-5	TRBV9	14	TGTGCCAGCAGCGTATGGGGCGGGGATCAGCCCCAGCATTTT	CASSVWGGDQPQHF
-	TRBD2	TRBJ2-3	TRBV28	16	TGTGCCAGCAGTAATCGACTAGCGGAGGGGACAGATACGCAGTATTTT	CASSNRLAEGTDTQYF
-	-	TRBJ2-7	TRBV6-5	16	TGTGCCAGCAGTTACTCGCCCGGGACTGGGGATTTCGAGCAGTACTTC	CASSYSPGTGDFEQYF
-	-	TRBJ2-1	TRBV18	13	TGTGCCAGCTCACCTAATGCTTTCGATGAGCAGTTCTTC	CASSPNAFDEQFF
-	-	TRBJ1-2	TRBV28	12	TGTGCCAGCTGCTGGGAGAACTATGGCTACACCTTC	CASCWENYGYTF
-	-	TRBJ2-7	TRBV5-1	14	TGCGCCAGCAGCTTCCGGGACACTTCCTACGAGCAGTACTTC	CASSFRDTSYEQYF
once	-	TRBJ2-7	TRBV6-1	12	TGTGCCAGCAGACTACAGGAAAACGAGCAGTACTTC	CASRLQENEQYF
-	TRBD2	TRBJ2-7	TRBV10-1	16	TGCGCCAGCAGGGCCGATCCTCCGGGAGGGCCGTGCGAGCAGTACTTC	CASRADPPGGPCEQYF
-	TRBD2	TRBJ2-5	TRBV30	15	TGTGCCTGGACCCAAGGTCAAGGGACTAGAGAGACCCAGTACTTC	CAWTQGQGTRETQYF
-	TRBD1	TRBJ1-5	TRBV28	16	TGTGCCAGCAGTTTATCGGGGCAGGGGGCCGGCCAGCCCCAGCATTTT	CASSLSGQGAGQPQHF
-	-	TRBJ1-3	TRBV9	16	TGTGCCAGCAGCGTAGATACGGTGGGCTCTGGAAACACCATATATTTT	CASSVDTVGSGNTIYF
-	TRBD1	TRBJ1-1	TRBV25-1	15	TGTGCCAGCAGTCCCATTGGAGGGGGCCGGACTGAAGCTTTCTTT	CASSPIGGGRTEAFF
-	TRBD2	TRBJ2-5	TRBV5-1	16	TGCGCCAGCAGCTATGGACTAGCGGACAACCAAGAGACCCAGTACTTC	CASSYGLADNQETQYF
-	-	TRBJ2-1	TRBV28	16	TGTGCCAGCAGTGGTTTTCGGGCGGGGTTCTACAATGAGCAGTTCTTC	CASSGFRAGFYNEQFF
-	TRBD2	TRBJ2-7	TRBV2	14	TGTGCCAGCAGGGCTAGCGGGAGCCCCTACGAGCAGTACTTC	CASRASGSPYEQYF
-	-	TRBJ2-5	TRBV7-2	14	TGTGCCAGCAGCTTAGACAGATACCAAGAGACCCAGTACTTC	CASSLDRYQETQYF
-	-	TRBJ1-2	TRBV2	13	TGTGCCAGCAGTGAAGCGTTATCTCGTGGCTACACCTTC	CASSEALSRGYTF
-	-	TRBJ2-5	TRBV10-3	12	TGTGCCATCAGTGAAGCCTGGGAGACCCAGTACTTC	CAISEAWETQYF
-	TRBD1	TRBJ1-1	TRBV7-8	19	TGTGCCAGCAGAAGCGAGGGCGGACAGGGAAGGGGAGATCACACTGAAGCTTTCTTT	CASRSEGGQGRGDHTEAFF
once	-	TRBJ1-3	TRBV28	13	TGTGCCACCAGTAGCCGCGCTGGAAACACCATATATTTT	CATSSRAGNTIYF
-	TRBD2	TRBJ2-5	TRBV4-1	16	TGCGCCAGCAGCCAAAGTGAGGTGGGGGGGTTAAAGACCCAGTACTTC	CASSQSEVGGLKTQYF
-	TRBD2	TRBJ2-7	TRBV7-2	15	TGTGCCAGCAGCCTTGGACTAGCGGCCTCCTACGAGCAGTACTTC	CASSLGLAASYEQYF
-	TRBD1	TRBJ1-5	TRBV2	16	TGTGCCAGCAGTGAAATTGGCAGGGGGGGGTATCAGCCCCAGCATTTT	CASSEIGRGGYQPQHF
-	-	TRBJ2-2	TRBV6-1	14	TGTGCCAGCATAAGTCTGGGCGGCACCGGGGAGCTGTTTTTT	CASISLGGTGELFF
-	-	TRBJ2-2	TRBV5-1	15	TGCGCCAGCAACCCTGTTCCTGGGGAGACCGGGGAGCTGTTTTTT	CASNPVPGETGELFF
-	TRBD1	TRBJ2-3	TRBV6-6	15	TGTGCCAGCAGTACCCGGACAGGGGAGGCAGATACGCAGTATTTT	CASSTRTGEADTQYF
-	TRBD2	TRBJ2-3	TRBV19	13	TGTGCCAGTACGGCGGGAGAGGCAGATACGCAGTATTTT	CASTAGEADTQYF
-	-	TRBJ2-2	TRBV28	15	TGTGCCAGCAGGTCGGCAGGGACGAACACCGGGGAGCTGTTTTTT	CASRSAGTNTGELFF
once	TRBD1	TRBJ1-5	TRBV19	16	TGTGCCAGTAGTATGCCTCGGGACAGGAGGGATCAGCCCCAGCATTTT	CASSMPRDRRDQPQHF
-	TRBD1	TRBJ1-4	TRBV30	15	TGTGCCTGGAGTGATCCGGGACAGGGAGGTGAAAAACTGTTTTTT	CAWSDPGQGGEKLFF
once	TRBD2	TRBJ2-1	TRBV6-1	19	TGTGCCAGCAGTGCAATTTTGGGGACTAGCGGGAGTCAGGGGGATGAGCAGTTCTTC	CASSAILGTSGSQGDEQFF
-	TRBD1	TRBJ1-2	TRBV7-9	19	TGTGCCAGCAGCTCCGAAATGGGACAGGGGGCAAAGACCTATTGGGGCTACACCTTC	CASSSEMGQGAKTYWGYTF
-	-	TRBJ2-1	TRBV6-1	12	TGTGCCAGCACTAGATCCTACAATGAGCAGTTCTTC	CASTRSYNEQFF
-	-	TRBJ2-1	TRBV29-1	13	TGCAGCGTTGCCGGGACACCCTACAATGAGCAGTTCTTC	CSVAGTPYNEQFF
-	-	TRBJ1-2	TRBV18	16	TGTGCCAGCTCACCATATCCCGCTTATCGTGGCTATGGCTACACCTTC	CASSPYPAYRGYGYTF
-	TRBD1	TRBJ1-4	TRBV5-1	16	TGCGCCAGCAGCCCGGGGGACAGGGGTACTAATGAAAAACTGTTTTTT	CASSPGDRGTNEKLFF
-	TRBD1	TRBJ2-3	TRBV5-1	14	TGCGCCAGCAGCTTGGGACAGGGACAGGATACGCAGTATTTT	CASSLGQGQDTQYF
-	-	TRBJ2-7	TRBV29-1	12	TGCAGCACAGGGGGGGACTCCTACGAGCAGTACTTC	CSTGGDSYEQYF
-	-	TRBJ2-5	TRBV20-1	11	TGCAGTGCTCGCCCCCAGGGGACCCAGTACTTC	CSARPQGTQYF
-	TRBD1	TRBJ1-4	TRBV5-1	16	TGCGCCAGCAGCTTGACAAGGACAGGGACTAATGAAAAACTGTTTTTT	CASSLTRTGTNEKLFF
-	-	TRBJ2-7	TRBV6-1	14	TGTGCCAGCAGTGTTGCGGGACCCTCCTACGAGCAGTACTTC	CASSVAGPSYEQYF
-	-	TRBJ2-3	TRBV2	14	TGTGCCAGCACGGGACTGATAAGCACAGATACGCAGTATTTT	CASTGLISTDTQYF
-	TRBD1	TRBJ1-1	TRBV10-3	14	TGTGCCATCAGTGGGCAGGGGGATGTCACTGAAGCTTTCTTT	CAISGQGDVTEAFF
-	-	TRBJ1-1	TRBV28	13	TGTGCCAGCAGTTCTAGAGGACAGAGTGAAGCTTTCTTT	CASSSRGQSEAFF
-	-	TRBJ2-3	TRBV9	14	TGTGCCAGCAGCCCCGGGACTCCCTCCCATACGCAGTATTTT	CASSPGTPSHTQYF
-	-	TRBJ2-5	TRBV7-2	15	TGTGCCAGCAGCTTAAAGTCAGGGGTAAGAGAGACCCAGTACTTC	CASSLKSGVRETQYF
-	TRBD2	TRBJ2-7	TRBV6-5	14	TGTGCCAGCAGTTCCTCTAGCGGGGCCTACGAGCAGTACTTC	CASSSSSGAYEQYF
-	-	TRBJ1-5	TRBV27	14	TGTGCCAGCAGTTCGTTCAGTAGCAATCAGCCCCAGCATTTT	CASSSFSSNQPQHF
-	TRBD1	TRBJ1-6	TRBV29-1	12	TGCAGCGTGGGACAGGGGAACTCACCCCTCCACTTT	CSVGQGNSPLHF
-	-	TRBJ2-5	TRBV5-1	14	TGCGCCAGCAGCTTGACAGGGCCCCAAGAGACCCAGTACTTC	CASSLTGPQETQYF
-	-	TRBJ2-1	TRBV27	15	TGTGCCAGCAGTTCGACAGGGGCGGGGGACAATGAGCAGTTCTTC	CASSSTGAGDNEQFF
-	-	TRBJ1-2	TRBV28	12	TGTGCCAGCAGGTCGCGGGGGTATGGCTACACCTTC	CASRSRGYGYTF
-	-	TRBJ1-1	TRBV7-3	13	TGTGCCAGCAGCTTAACATCCAACACTGAAGCTTTCTTT	CASSLTSNTEAFF